The 20 T cell receptor beta chains below come from one sample, sequenced in a study of T cells in Graves' hyperthyroidism and ophthalmopathy. TCR beta CDR3 regions were amplified from RNA. Researchers ran a first-round RT-PCR on the TCR CDR3 using the HTBI primer set. Each CDR3 protein is one row after TCRdb ran MiXCR on the multiplex PCR reads. The data hold around 290,000 distinct CDR3 sequences, with 17% observed a single time. Material: blood. These receptors were obtained from a woman aged 55-70 years with Graves' ophthalmopathy.

Only a few counts were recorded for this clonotype. The V call is TRBV7-9, the J call TRBJ2-7, with a weak D call TRBD1 (5 bases). Germline V gene sequence: CDR1 SEHNR, CDR2 FQNEAQ (reference sequence). Trimming removed 3 bases at V and 1 base at J, with 16 bases between. There are 16 residues in the CDR3. The CDR3 DNA sequence: TGTGCCAGCAGCTTCCCCGGTACAGGATCTTCCTACGAGCAGTACTTC. Its translation: CASSFPGTGSSYEQYF.

This clonotype was seen ten or more times. V is TRBV12-3 or TRBV12-4 and J is TRBJ2-7; TRBD2 is a possible D gene (6 bases). Trimming shortened V by 3 bases and J by 0 bases, and 15 bases separated the two germline ends. CDR3 length: 16 amino acids. CDR3 nucleotide sequence: TGTGCCAGCAGTTTGGGGGGAGTCTCAAGCTCCTACGAGCAGTACTTC. The encoded protein is CASSLGGVSSSYEQYF.

This clonotype was found a few times. The gene calls are TRBV6-1 and TRBJ2-7; unclear D gene. Germline V CDR1 and CDR2: MNHNS, SASEGT. The CDR3 loop spans 11 amino acids. The V end was cut by 6 bases, the J end by 2 bases, with 5 bases between. CDR3 in DNA: TGTGCCAGCAGGCAAACCTACGAGCAGTACTTC. Translated, it gives CASRQTYEQYF.

This clonotype was counted many times. The rearrangement links TRBV7-2 to TRBJ2-5; D is ambiguous. Germline V gene sequence: CDR1 SGHTA, CDR2 FQGNSA. This CDR3 has 16 residues. Trimming cost V 0 bases and J 1 base, with 12 bases left between them. The CDR3 coding sequence is TGTGCCAGCAGCTTAGCGTTGTCACGGATCCAAGAGACCCAGTACTTC. The encoded protein is CASSLALSRIQETQYF.

CDR3 sequence reads: CSALEDSNQPQHF. The CDR3 DNA reads TGCAGTGCCCTTGAGGATAGCAATCAGCCCCAGCATTTT. The V call is TRBV20-1, the J call TRBJ1-5; D gene uncertain. The CDR3 runs to 13 residues. In germline, CDR1 is DFQATT, CDR2 SNEGSKA (reference sequence). Trimming took 6 bases from V and 0 from J, leaving 9 bases between them.

This clonotype was seen more than once but under ten times. The chain couples TRBV6-1 to TRBJ2-5; 9 bases fit TRBD1. V gave up 6 bases and J gave up 0 bases; unmatched junction bases: 2. The CDR3 is 14 residues long. In germline, CDR1 is MNHNS, CDR2 SASEGT. The CDR3 nucleotides read TGTGCCAGCAGGTGGGACAGGGACCAAGAGACCCAGTACTTC. Translation: CASRWDRDQETQYF.

This clonotype occurred once. The chain joins TRBV6-2 or TRBV6-3 to TRBJ2-7; TRBD2 matches at 8 bases. The V gene end was trimmed by 6 bases and the J gene end by 3 bases; junction bases not matched to a gene: 16. Germline CDR1 MNHEY, CDR2 SVGEGT. This CDR3 has 17 residues. CDR3 sequence reads: CASRPRLAPYTDYEQYF. The CDR3 DNA sequence: TGTGCCAGCAGACCCCGACTAGCGCCGTACACAGACTACGAGCAGTACTTC.

This clonotype turned up a few times. V and J are TRBV5-1 and TRBJ2-2, with no clear D. Per the germline V gene, CDR1 is SGHRS and CDR2 is YFSETQ. Trimming pared 2 bases from V and 6 bases from J, leaving 5 bases between. This CDR3 is built from 12 residues. The CDR3 DNA reads as TGCGCCAGCAGCTTATACGCCGGGGAGCTGTTTTTT. Encoded protein: CASSLYAGELFF.

This clonotype appeared many times. The chain has TRBV7-8 and TRBJ1-2, with D possibly matching TRBD1 (5 bases). V shed 5 bases and J shed 4 bases, with 17 bases lying between them. The CDR3 consists of 15 residues. Germline V gene sequence: CDR1 SGHVS, CDR2 FQNEAQ. CDR3: CASSPGVQDVYGYTF. In DNA form, the CDR3 reads TGTGCCAGCAGCCCCGGGGTACAGGACGTCTATGGCTACACCTTC.

With regard to this clonotype: With a much larger clone just one base away, this may be a read error. This chain connects TRBV12-3 or TRBV12-4 to TRBJ2-5; TRBD2 aligns across 8 bases. CDR3 length: 16 amino acids. Germline trimming cut 6 bases from V and 4 bases from J; bases unmatched to any gene: 13. The chain's CDR3 is CASSPGLGRVVETQYF. The CDR3 DNA reads TGTGCCAGCAGCCCGGGACTAGGGCGTGTTGTAGAGACCCAGTACTTC.

The rearrangement joins TRBV20-1 to TRBJ2-5; the D gene could be TRBD1 or TRBD2 (5 bases each). Trimming removed 4 bases from V and 5 bases from J, with 11 bases in between. The CDR3 length is 12 residues. Per germline, CDR1 DFQATT and CDR2 SNEGSKA (reference sequence). The CDR3 nucleotides read TGCAGTGCTACTCCTGAGGGGGAGACCCAGTACTTC. Amino acids: CSATPEGETQYF.

A few counts support this clonotype. The CDR3 spells CASSGTGLNQPQHF. The DNA of the CDR3 is TGTGCCAGCAGTGGGACAGGGCTCAATCAGCCCCAGCATTTT. The chain uses TRBV2 and TRBJ1-5; TRBD1 matches at 8 bases. CDR3 length: 14 residues. Germline V lookup: CDR1 SNHLY, CDR2 FYNNEI. Losses at the gene ends were 4 bases for V and 3 bases for J; bases not matched to a gene: 2.

This clonotype was counted only a few times. The genes are TRBV10-3 and TRBJ2-7, with TRBD2 matching over 8 bases. The CDR3 consists of 13 residues. V lost 9 bases to trimming and J lost 5 bases; unmatched junction nucleotides: 9. Per germline, CDR1 ENHRY and CDR2 SYGVKD. This CDR3 reads CAIRGGESNEQYF. The DNA for the CDR3 is TGTGCCATACGGGGGGGCGAATCGAACGAGCAGTACTTC.

This clonotype was seen a few times. The chain uses TRBV29-1 and TRBJ2-7; 7 bases are shared with TRBD1. V was pared by 6 bases and J by 2 bases, with 10 bases of the junction left unmatched. Germline V CDR1 and CDR2: SQVTM, ANQGSEA. The CDR3 extends over 14 amino acids. CDR3 sequence (DNA): TGCAGCGTCCGAAGACAGGGTGACCCCTACGAGCAGTACTTC. Its translation is CSVRRQGDPYEQYF.

This clonotype was seen a handful of times. This CDR3 is CASTSIQGSPYEQYF. CDR3 nucleotides: TGTGCCAGCACCTCAATTCAGGGGTCCCCCTACGAGCAGTACTTC. The chain recombines TRBV28 with TRBJ2-7; D perhaps matches TRBD1 (6 bases). This CDR3 has 15 residues. The V gene's germline CDR1 is MDHEN and CDR2 SYDVKM. The V end lost 7 bases, the J end lost 2 bases, and 18 bases lay between the germline ends.

This clonotype appeared a few times. The rearrangement uses TRBV5-1 and TRBJ1-1, with 9 bases matching TRBD1. Germline assignment: CDR1 SGHRS and CDR2 YFSETQ. The V and J ends lost 4 bases and 6 bases, in that order; junction bases with no gene match: 4. This CDR3 region has 13 residues. CDR3 in amino acids: CASSTGGAAEAFF. In DNA, the CDR3 is TGCGCCAGCAGCACAGGGGGCGCGGCTGAAGCTTTCTTT.

This clonotype was counted at least ten times. This CDR3 reads CASSLSPEKTNTEAFF. The DNA of the CDR3 is TGTGCCAGCAGTTTATCGCCGGAAAAGACGAACACTGAAGCTTTCTTT. J is TRBJ1-1 and V is TRBV27; D gene ambiguous. The CDR3 spans 16 residues. Germline CDR1 is MNHEY and CDR2 is SMNVEV (reference sequence). The ends were cut back, 0 bases at V and 1 base at J, with 12 bases in the middle.

This clonotype came up a few times. The rearrangement joins TRBV19 to TRBJ2-5; the D gene is possibly TRBD2 (5 bases). The germline CDR1 and CDR2 sequences are LNHDA and SQIVND (reference sequence). The ends were cut back, 6 bases at V and 2 bases at J, with 10 bases in the middle. This CDR3 contains 13 residues. The CDR3 loop is CASRTIEQETQYF. The CDR3 nucleotides are TGTGCCAGTAGGACTATCGAGCAAGAGACCCAGTACTTC.

This clonotype was seen ten or more times. V and J are TRBV12-3 or TRBV12-4 and TRBJ1-3; TRBD1 might be the D (5 bases). Trimming took off 1 base at V and 3 bases at J, with 13 bases between the two ends. The CDR3 length is 16 residues. CDR3 residues: CASSLGTRTGGNTIYF. CDR3 DNA: TGTGCCAGCAGTTTAGGGACACGGACTGGTGGAAACACCATATATTTT.

This chain uses TRBV5-1 with TRBJ2-5, with 8 bases that match TRBD1. Germline V gene sequence: CDR1 SGHRS, CDR2 YFSETQ. This CDR3 is 13 amino acids long. J lost 2 bases, V lost 6 bases, and 3 bases had no gene match. Here the CDR3 reads CASNTGGQETQYF. The CDR3 nucleotides are TGCGCCAGCAATACAGGGGGGCAAGAGACCCAGTACTTC.